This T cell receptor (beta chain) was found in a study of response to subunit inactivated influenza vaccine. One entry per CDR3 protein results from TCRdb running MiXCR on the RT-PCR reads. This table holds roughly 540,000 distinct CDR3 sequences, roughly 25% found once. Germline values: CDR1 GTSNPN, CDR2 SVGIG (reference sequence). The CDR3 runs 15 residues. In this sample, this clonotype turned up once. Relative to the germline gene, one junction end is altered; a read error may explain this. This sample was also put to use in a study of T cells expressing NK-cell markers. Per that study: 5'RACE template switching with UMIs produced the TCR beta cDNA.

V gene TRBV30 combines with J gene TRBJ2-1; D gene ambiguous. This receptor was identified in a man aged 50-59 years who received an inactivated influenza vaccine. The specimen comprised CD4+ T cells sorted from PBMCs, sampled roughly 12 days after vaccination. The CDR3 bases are TGTGCCTGGAGAGTAGTCGCAAGCTCCTACAATGAGCAGTCCTTC. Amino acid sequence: CAWRVVASSYNEQSF.